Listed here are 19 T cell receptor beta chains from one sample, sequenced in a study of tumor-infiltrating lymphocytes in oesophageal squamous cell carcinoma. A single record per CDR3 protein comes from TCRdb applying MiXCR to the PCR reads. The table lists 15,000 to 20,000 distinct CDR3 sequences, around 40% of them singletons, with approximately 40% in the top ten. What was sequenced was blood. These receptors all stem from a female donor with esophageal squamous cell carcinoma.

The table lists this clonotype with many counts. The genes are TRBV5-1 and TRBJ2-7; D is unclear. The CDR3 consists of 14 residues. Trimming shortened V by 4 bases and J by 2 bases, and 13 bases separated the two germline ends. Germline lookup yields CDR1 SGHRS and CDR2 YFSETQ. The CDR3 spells CASSPEVVAYEQYF. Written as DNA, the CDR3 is TGCGCCAGCAGCCCTGAGGTCGTAGCCTACGAGCAGTACTTC.

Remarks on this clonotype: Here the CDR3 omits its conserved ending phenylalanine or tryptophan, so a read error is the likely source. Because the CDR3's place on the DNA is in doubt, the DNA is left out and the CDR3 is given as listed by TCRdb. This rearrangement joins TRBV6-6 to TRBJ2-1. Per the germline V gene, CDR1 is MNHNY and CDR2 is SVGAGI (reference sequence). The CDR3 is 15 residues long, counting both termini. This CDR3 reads CASSYSLHYGYTFGS.

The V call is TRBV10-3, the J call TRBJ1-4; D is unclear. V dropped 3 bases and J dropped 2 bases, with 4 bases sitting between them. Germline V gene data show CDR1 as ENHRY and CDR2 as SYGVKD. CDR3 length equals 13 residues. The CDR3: CAISERTNEKLFF. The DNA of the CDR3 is TGTGCCATCAGTGAACGGACTAATGAAAAACTGTTTTTT.

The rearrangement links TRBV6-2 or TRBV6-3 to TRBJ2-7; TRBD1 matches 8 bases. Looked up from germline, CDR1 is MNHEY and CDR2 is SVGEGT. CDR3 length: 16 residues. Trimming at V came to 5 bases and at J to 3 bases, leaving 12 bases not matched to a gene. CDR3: CASSLSGSTGDYEQYF. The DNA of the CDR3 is TGTGCCAGCAGTCTCTCGGGCTCGACAGGGGACTACGAGCAGTACTTC.

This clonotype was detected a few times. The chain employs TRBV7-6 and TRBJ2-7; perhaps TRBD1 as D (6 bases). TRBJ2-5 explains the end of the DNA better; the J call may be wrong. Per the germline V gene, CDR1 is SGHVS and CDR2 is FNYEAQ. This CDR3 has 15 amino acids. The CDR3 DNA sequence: TGTGCCAGCAGCTTAGGATCAGGGGATGGGGAGACCCAGTACTTC. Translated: CASSLGSGDGETQYF.

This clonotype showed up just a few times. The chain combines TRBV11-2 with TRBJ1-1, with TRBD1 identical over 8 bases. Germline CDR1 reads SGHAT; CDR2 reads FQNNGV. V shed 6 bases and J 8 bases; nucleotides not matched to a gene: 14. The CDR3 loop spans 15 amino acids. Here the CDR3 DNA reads TGTGCCAGCAGGGTACGGGACAGGAGCTCATCGGAAGCTTTCTTT. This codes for CASRVRDRSSSEAFF.

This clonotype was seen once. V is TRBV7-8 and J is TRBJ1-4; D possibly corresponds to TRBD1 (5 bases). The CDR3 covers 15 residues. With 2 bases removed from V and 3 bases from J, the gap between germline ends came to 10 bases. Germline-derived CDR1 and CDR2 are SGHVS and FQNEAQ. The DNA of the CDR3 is TGTGCCAGCAGCTTATATGCAGGGTCTAATGAAAAACTGTTTTTT. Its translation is CASSLYAGSNEKLFF. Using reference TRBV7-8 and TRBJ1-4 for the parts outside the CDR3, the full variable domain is GAGVSQSPRYKVAKRGQDVALRCDPISGHVSLFWYQQALGQGPEFLTYFQNEAQLDKSGLPSDRFFAERPEGSVSTLKIQRTQQEDSAVYLCASSLYAGSNEKLFFGSGTQLSVL.

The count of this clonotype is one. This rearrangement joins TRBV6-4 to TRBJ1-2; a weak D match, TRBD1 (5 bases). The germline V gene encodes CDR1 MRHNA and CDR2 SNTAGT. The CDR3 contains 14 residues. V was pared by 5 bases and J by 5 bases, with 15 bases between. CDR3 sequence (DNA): TGTGCCAGCAGTCCACACACGGGACTATATGGCTACACCTTC. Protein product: CASSPHTGLYGYTF.

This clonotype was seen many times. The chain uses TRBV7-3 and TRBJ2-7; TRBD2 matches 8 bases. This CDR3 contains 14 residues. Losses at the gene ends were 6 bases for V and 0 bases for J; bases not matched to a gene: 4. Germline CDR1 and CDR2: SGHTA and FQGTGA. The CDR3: CASRPSGGSYEQYF. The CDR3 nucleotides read TGTGCCAGCAGACCCAGCGGGGGCTCCTACGAGCAGTACTTC.

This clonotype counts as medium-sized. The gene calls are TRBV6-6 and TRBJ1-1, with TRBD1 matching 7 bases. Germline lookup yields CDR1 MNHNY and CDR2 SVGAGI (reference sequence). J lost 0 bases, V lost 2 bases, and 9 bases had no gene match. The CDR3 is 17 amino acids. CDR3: CASSYGRGGSMNTEAFF. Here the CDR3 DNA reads TGTGCCAGCAGTTACGGCAGGGGGGGATCCATGAACACTGAAGCTTTCTTT.

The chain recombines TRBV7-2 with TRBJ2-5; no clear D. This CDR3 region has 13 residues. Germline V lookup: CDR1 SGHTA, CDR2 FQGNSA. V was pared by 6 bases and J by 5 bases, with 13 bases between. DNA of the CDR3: TGTGCCAGCAGTAACGCCGCGGCGGAGACCCAGTACTTC. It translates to CASSNAAAETQYF.

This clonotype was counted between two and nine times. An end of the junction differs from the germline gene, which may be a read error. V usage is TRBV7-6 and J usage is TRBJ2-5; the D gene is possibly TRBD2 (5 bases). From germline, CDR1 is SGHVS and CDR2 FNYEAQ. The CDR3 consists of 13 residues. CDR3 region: CASSLTRGETQYF. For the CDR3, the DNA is TGTGCTAGCAGCTTAACCCGAGGGGAGACCCAGTACTTC.

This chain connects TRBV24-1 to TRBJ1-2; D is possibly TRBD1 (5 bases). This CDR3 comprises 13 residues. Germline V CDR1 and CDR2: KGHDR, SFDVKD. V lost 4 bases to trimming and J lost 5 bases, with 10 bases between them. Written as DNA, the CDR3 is TGTGCCACCAGTGACTGGGGGGGGTATGGCTACACCTTC. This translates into CATSDWGGYGYTF.

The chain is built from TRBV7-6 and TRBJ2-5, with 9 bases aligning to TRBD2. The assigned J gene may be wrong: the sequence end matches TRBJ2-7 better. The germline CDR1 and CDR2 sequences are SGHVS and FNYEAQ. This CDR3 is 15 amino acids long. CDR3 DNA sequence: TGTGCCAGCAGCCTAGGGGCGGGAGGGCCCTACGAGCAGTACTTC. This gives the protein CASSLGAGGPYEQYF.

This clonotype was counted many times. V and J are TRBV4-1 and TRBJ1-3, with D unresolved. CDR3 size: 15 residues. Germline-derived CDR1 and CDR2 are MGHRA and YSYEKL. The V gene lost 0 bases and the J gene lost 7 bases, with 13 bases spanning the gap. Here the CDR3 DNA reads TGCGCCAGCAGCCAAGAGCTCACAGCTCGTAACACCATATATTTT. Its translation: CASSQELTARNTIYF.

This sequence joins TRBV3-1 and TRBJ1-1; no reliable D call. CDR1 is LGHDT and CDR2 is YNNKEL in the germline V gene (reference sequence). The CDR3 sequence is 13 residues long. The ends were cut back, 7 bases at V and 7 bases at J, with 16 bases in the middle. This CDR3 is CASTSNRLGEAFF. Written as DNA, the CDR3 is TGTGCCAGCACCTCGAACAGATTAGGTGAAGCTTTCTTT. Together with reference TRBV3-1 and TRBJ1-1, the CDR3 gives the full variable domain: DTAVSQTPKYLVTQMGNDKSIKCEQNLGHDTMYWYKQDSKKFLKIMFSYNNKELIINETVPNRFSPKSPDKAHLNLHINSLELGDSAVYFCASTSNRLGEAFFGQGTRLTVV.

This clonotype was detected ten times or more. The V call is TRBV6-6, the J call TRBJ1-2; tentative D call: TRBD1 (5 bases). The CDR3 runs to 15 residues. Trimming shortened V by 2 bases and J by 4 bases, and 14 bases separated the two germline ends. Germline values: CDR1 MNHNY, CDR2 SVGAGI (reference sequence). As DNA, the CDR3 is TGTGCCAGCAGTTACCTCGACAGTCGATCCTATGGCTACACCTTC. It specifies CASSYLDSRSYGYTF.

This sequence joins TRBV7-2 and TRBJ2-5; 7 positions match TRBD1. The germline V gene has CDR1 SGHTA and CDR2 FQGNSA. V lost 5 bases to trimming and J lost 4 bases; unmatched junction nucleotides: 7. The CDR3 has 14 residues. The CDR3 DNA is TGTGCCAGCAGCCGAACAGGGGCAGGAGAGACCCAGTACTTC. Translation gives CASSRTGAGETQYF. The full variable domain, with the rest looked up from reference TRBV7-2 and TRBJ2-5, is GAGVSQSPSNKVTEKGKDVELRCDPISGHTALYWYRQSLGQGLEFLIYFQGNSAPDKSGLPSDRFSAERTGGSVSTLTIQRTQQEDSAVYLCASSRTGAGETQYFGPGTRLLVL.

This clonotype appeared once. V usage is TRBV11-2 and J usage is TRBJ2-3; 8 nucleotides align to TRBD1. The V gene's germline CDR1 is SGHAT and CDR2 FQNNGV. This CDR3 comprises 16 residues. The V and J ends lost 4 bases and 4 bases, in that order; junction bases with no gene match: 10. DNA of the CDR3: TGTGCCAGCAGCTCGCAGGGGGCGAATTCTGCAGATACGCAGTATTTT. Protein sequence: CASSSQGANSADTQYF.